The sequence of this TCR beta chain was determined in a study of blood T cell repertoires in COVID-19. As originally analysed: Estimated nucleated cell counts came from reference gene primer amplification. The assay was immunoSEQ multiplex PCR, and TCRdb's table has in-frame clones only and misses some. V, J and clone size are taken as reported in that table, and D and trimming were inferred from the DNA itself. Of 220,000 or so clones in the sample, more than 85% were seen once. From germline, CDR1 is MNHEY and CDR2 SVGAGI. V was pared by 4 bases and J by 0 bases, with 12 bases between. The CDR3 runs to 15 residues.

The V gene is TRBV6-5, the J gene TRBJ1-1, with TRBD1 as a possible D gene (5 bases). What was sequenced was peripheral blood. This receptor was taken from a woman aged 45-65 years with COVID-19, enrolled during active disease. CDR3: CASSWGGSMNTEAFF. The CDR3 DNA sequence: TGTGCCAGCAGTTGGGGGGGTTCAATGAACACTGAAGCTTTCTTT.